This T cell receptor (beta chain) emerged from a study of cytomegalovirus exposure and HLA in healthy donors (dated 2017 in TCRdb). With regard to the full study: An earlier analysis of more than 550 of the donors reported approximately 260 Gb of sequence data and around 100 million unique TCR beta sequences obtained from roughly 170 million T cells. An early release covering about 600 HLA-typed donors comprised about 300 gigabases of sequencing data and around 80 million unique TCR sequences. Of the roughly 410 genotyped donors, 65% to 90% were placed in the genetic ancestry cluster associated with self-reported Caucasian donors. The aim of the study was to test whether cataloging public T cell receptors could identify signatures of past pathogen exposure. The study profiled the T cell repertoires of hundreds of subjects by immunosequencing and related them to cytomegalovirus serostatus. Along with the approximately 620-subject first cohort, a separate validation cohort of over a hundred different subjects was used. To predict cytomegalovirus infection status, the study combined high-throughput TCR immunosequencing, statistical association of individual TCRs with disease status, and machine learning. In a later analysis, previously published TCR beta repertoires from 670 or so donors were re-analyzed and high-resolution HLA genotyping was added so that TCR occurrence patterns could be studied. Rather than using new phenotypic data, the later analysis identified candidate immune exposures from TCR beta sequences and from how often those sequences occurred across donors. To decide whether each TCR beta V gene segment behaved as functional or pseudogenic, an earlier analysis of 587 of the donors relied on high-throughput TCR beta sequencing. Alongside the repertoire data, information on donor age, sex, ethnicity and CMV serostatus was compiled. In a later genetic analysis, genome-wide SNP genotypes for about 55% of the roughly 700 donors were used, and that subset was treated as a discovery cohort. All discovery cohort repertoires had been generated on a single sequencing platform. HLA typing included class I and class II loci at four-digit resolution. The number of typed donors differed by locus: 629-630 for A, B, C, DRB1 and DQB1; some 500 for DQA1; roughly 600 for DPA1; and roughly 470 for DPB1. About 5 DR-DQ haplotypes were handled as single units for association and clustering, since linkage in the cohort was strong. Across 300 to 500 genotyped donors of the cohort, an average of roughly 200,000 unique TCR beta nucleotide sequences per donor were sequenced, and about a sixth of those sequences were non-productive.

V is clipped by 3 bases and J by 10 bases, and the sequence between their germline boundaries is 10 bases long. The CDR3 has 13 amino acids, counting the end cysteine and phenylalanine. The kept DNA is CDR3 alone, 39 bases in frame from the first base. As encoded in the germline V gene, CDR1 is SGHDN while CDR2 is FVKESK. General conclusions and limits of the study: A total of fewer than 200 TCR beta chains were listed by the study as associated with cytomegalovirus. When HLA alleles, especially DR and DQ, strongly co-occurred, TCR associations were difficult to assign to individual alleles. A later analysis associated 15,000 or so TCR beta sequences with specific HLA alleles at a false discovery rate of 0.05. Linkage disequilibrium might explain the correlated functional status among segregating V segments, but an unknown experimental factor could not be excluded. A few of the identified cytomegalovirus-associated TCR beta chains were confirmed in vitro to be specific for cytomegalovirus antigens. The authors suggested that the approach could potentially be generalized to other disease states and immunological phenotypes. In a later analysis, several top co-occurrence clusters were reported to appear linked to parvovirus B19, influenza, CMV and Epstein-Barr virus. In an earlier analysis of about 550 of the donors, most TCR beta V segments were observed in productive rearrangements about 87% or about 30% of the time, broadly matching IMGT annotations. A further reported finding was that TCR beta sequences accurately predicted the HLA-A and HLA-B alleles for most subjects in the first cohort. V-gene and J-gene trimming of TCR beta chains was associated with a missense DCLRE1C variant in a later genetic analysis, and the association was replicated in an independent cohort. CMV serostatus was the only immune exposure information available for the cohort. Sequencing depth was assumed to be roughly uniform across donors in the presence/absence analyses, though that assumption may not hold. In a later analysis, most CMV-associated TCR beta chains were found to appear HLA-restricted, with HLA associations seemingly driven largely by CMV exposure. Only TCR beta chains were sequenced in this cohort, and the absence of alpha or paired-chain data limited detectable features. Compared with the 666-donor mean, donors in an Asian-associated ancestry cluster had fewer N-insertions in productive TCRs, according to a later genetic analysis. In a later analysis, HLA-associated TCR beta chains were found to be more clonally expanded and to have lower generation probabilities than equally common non-associated chains. In a later analysis, the rate of TCR association differed among HLA loci, with DRB1 alleles having the most associated TCRs and HLA-C alleles having the fewest. The sequencing pipeline was judged likely to have produced a cluster of highly shared sequence variants as a technical artifact. The classifier was reported to diagnose cytomegalovirus status with high specificity and sensitivity in both the original and validation cohorts. The earlier analysis of 587 of the donors excluded over 15 rarely observed V segments, including chromosome 9 orphons, because counts were too low. Some IMGT-functional V segments, including TRBV6-2 and TRBV6-3, could not be told apart with the 87-base-pair reads, so those segments were excluded. Because HLA typing was missing for some donors at each locus, association tests included only the typed subset. Most TCR sequences were observed very rarely across donors, whereas some public TCRs were present in many individuals.

The cohort consisted of hundreds of healthy bone marrow donors. At the time of sampling, every cohort member was nominally healthy, though immune exposures that went unrecorded were likely present. The donor tested CMV seronegative and was one of the 352 seronegative cohort members. Every donor gave a peripheral blood sample, and the peripheral blood mononuclear cells from that sample were used for TCR beta sequencing. The Qiagen DNeasy Blood Extraction Kit was used to extract genomic DNA from the blood cell samples. Library preparation used the immunoSEQ multiplex PCR assay. For the multiplex PCR, a mixture combining 60 forward primers for TCR Vbeta segments and 13 reverse primers for TCR Jbeta segments was used. Amplification of the CDR3 region of rearranged TCR beta genes was performed with a multiplex PCR assay on genomic DNA. The Illumina HiSeq System was used to sequence the amplified TCR beta libraries as 87-base-pair reads. In the authors' own workflow: In a later analysis, tens of millions of unique TCR beta chains were counted across the 650 to 700 repertoires, and around 10 million of these chains were shared by at least two donors. Raw reads were error-corrected and collapsed into unique sequences with a nearest-neighbor algorithm that merged closely related sequences to remove PCR and sequencing errors. CDR3 sequences were aligned to IMGT reference sequences to assign V, D and J gene segments. For a sequence to be retained, a match of at least six nucleotides was required to both a V gene segment and a J gene segment. Rearrangements were classified as productive when the CDR3 lacked stop codons and remained in frame with V and J, and all other rearrangements were classified as non-productive. CDR3 was defined by IMGT convention, running from the second conserved V-encoded cysteine to the conserved J-encoded phenylalanine. The earlier analysis of some 550 of the donors excluded any sequence lacking an unambiguous match to a single V gene segment. In an earlier analysis of some 590 of the donors, a V segment was called functional when productive rearrangements were above 56.7%, and segregating when the standard deviation between donors exceeded 5%. To diagnose cytomegalovirus status from the catalog of TCR beta chain sequences, a statistical classification framework was built. In a later analysis, TCR nucleotide sequences were compared against IMGT/GENE-DB human TR gene sequences so that V and J genes could be assigned. Using the TCRdist pipeline, a later analysis assigned CDR3 sequences along with most-parsimonious VDJ recombination scenarios. In a later analysis, each TCR beta chain was defined by its CDR3 amino acid sequence together with its V-gene family, and reads lacking a unique V-gene family were excluded. As a way to deal with suspected cross-contamination and a sequencing artifact, a later analysis dropped 450 to 600 nucleotide sequences that were highly shared and had low generation probability. In a later analysis, a clonal expansion index for each public chain was calculated from normalized within-repertoire ranks of inferred template counts. A later analysis computed generation probabilities with a VDJ recombination model fitted to out-of-frame rearrangements, and checked the results against IGoR. Hypergeometric tests were used in a later analysis to score TCR-TCR, TCR-HLA and TCR-CMV co-occurrence, with a repertoire-size bias correction applied to the TCR pairs. False discovery rates were estimated in a later analysis by permuting HLA or CMV assignments 20 times. In a later analysis, co-occurring TCRs were grouped with DBSCAN, and TCRdist sequence similarity was added when clustering was performed within HLA-allele-positive subsets. Repertoires with fewer than 30,000 or more than 120,000 public chains, plus five repertoires with anomalous nucleotide sharing, were excluded from co-occurrence clustering. Here the immuneACCESS table is served through TCRdb, limited to in-frame sequences with V and J called. Missing clones are a known gap in these copies; in checked studies unresolved V genes cover under half, and the rest lacks a known reason. V and J calls plus clone size are reproduced from that table; the DNA served to infer D and trimming. The table for this sample lists roughly 56,000 clones; 70% to 90% of them were counted only once. The top ten clonotypes cover roughly 1.4% of the sample.

In regard to this clone: The antigen it recognizes is unknown. No quality values exist for individual bases; no much larger clone is one base distant.

The source is a man aged 18 to 29 in good health and CMV-seronegative. The sequenced material came from PBMCs. The rearranged segments are TRBV14 and TRBJ1-6; no D gene can be assigned with confidence. In nucleotides, the sequence is TGTGCCAGCAGCCAGGGAGAGATGTCACCCCTCCACTTT. The encoded protein is CASSQGEMSPLHF.